This is a list of T cell receptor beta chains from one sample in a study of Ad26.COV2.S vaccination and SARS-CoV-2 variants. Using immunoSEQ multiplex PCR, the repertoire was profiled, and TCRdb retains in-frame clones only, with some absent. This sample yields approximately 300,000 clones, of which around four fifths are seen a single time; 2% to 2.5% belongs to the top ten. Sequences were derived from peripheral blood, sampled in a trial of Ad26.COV2.S vaccine versus placebo. The receptor set was obtained from a person between 18 and 60 years old who received the Ad26.COV2.S COVID-19 vaccine or a placebo. Each CDR3 is given with its conserved first and last residue. The D gene is left open where the match is weak. Rows give clone size only sometimes, using once, few, many, or a class for an expanded clone.

TRBV14	few	TRBJ1-4	-	CASSQQVYSEKLFF	TGTGCCAGCAGCCAACAGGTGTACTCTGAAAAACTGTTTTTT
TRBV24-1	-	TRBJ2-2	TRBD1	CATSDPRQGVTGELFF	TGTGCCACCAGTGACCCCCGACAGGGGGTAACCGGGGAGCTGTTTTTT
TRBV18	once	TRBJ2-2	-	CASSPGNRVTGELFF	TGTGCCAGCTCACCTGGAAACAGGGTTACCGGGGAGCTGTTTTTT
TRBV10-3	-	TRBJ1-3	-	CAISDGSVGGNTIYF	TGTGCCATCAGTGATGGGAGTGTGGGAGGAAACACCATATATTTT
TRBV24-1	-	TRBJ2-1	-	CATNDFGTEQFF	TGTGCCACCAACGATTTTGGGACAGAGCAGTTCTTC
TRBV5-1	-	TRBJ2-7	-	CASSLVGGLISYEQYF	TGCGCCAGCAGCTTGGTGGGGGGGCTAATATCCTACGAGCAGTACTTC
TRBV28	-	TRBJ1-1	TRBD1	CASSSPGTGDEAFF	TGTGCCAGCAGTTCTCCCGGGACAGGGGATGAAGCTTTCTTT
TRBV12-5	-	TRBJ2-3	TRBD2	CASGLVPKGEIAGGSTDTQYF	TGTGCTAGTGGTTTGGTCCCGAAGGGCGAAATAGCGGGGGGGAGCACAGATACGCAGTATTTT
TRBV5-1	-	TRBJ1-2	-	CASSLGDYYGYTF	TGCGCCAGCAGCTTGGGGGATTACTATGGCTACACCTTC
TRBV5-5	-	TRBJ2-2	TRBD2	CASSSGGRDTGELFF	TGTGCCAGCAGCTCGGGGGGGCGCGACACCGGGGAGCTGTTTTTT
TRBV28	-	TRBJ2-2	-	CASSLIVGTGELFF	TGTGCCAGCAGTTTAATTGTCGGCACCGGGGAGCTGTTTTTT
TRBV7-6	once	TRBJ1-1	TRBD1	CASSLNPGQGYTEAFF	TGTGCCAGCAGCTTAAATCCGGGACAGGGGTACACTGAAGCTTTCTTT
TRBV6-2/TRBV6-3	-	TRBJ2-7	TRBD1	CASSYRGTGIYEQYF	TGTGCCAGCAGTTACAGAGGGACAGGGATCTACGAGCAGTACTTC
TRBV4-1	-	TRBJ1-2	-	CASSQELRLYGYTF	TGCGCCAGCAGCCAAGAGCTGAGACTCTATGGCTACACCTTC
TRBV5-6	-	TRBJ2-5	-	CASSLSGTGQETQYF	TGTGCCAGCAGCTTGAGCGGGACAGGCCAAGAGACCCAGTACTTC
TRBV3-1/TRBV3-2	-	TRBJ2-7	-	CASSQEGAGGKVF	TGTGCCAGCAGCCAAGAGGGAGCCGGGGGAAAGGTCTTC
TRBV28	-	TRBJ1-3	-	CASSLGGSGNTIYF	TGTGCCAGCAGTTTAGGGGGGTCGGGAAACACCATATATTTT
TRBV4-1	few	TRBJ2-3	-	CASSQGNRVRESTDTQYF	TGCGCCAGCAGCCAAGGAAACAGGGTGAGAGAATCCACAGATACGCAGTATTTT
TRBV6-5	-	TRBJ1-6	TRBD1	CASSFTGDLTNSPLHF	TGTGCCAGCAGTTTCACAGGGGACCTAACTAATTCACCCCTCCACTTT
TRBV4-1	-	TRBJ1-3	-	CASSLGSGNTIYF	TGCGCCAGCAGCCTCGGTTCTGGAAACACCATATATTTT
TRBV6-5	-	TRBJ1-5	-	CASSKQGRRNQPQHF	TGTGCCAGCAGCAAACAGGGACGACGGAATCAGCCCCAGCATTTT
TRBV27	-	TRBJ2-5	TRBD1	CASSPLTGGQETQYF	TGTGCCAGCAGTCCCCTGACAGGGGGCCAAGAGACCCAGTACTTC
TRBV10-3	-	TRBJ1-2	-	CAISESVDLNYGYTF	TGTGCCATCAGTGAGTCGGTGGATCTTAACTATGGCTACACCTTC
TRBV4-2	-	TRBJ1-2	-	CVSSLQRGANYGYTF	TGTGTCAGCAGCCTTCAGAGGGGAGCTAACTATGGCTACACCTTC
TRBV27	-	TRBJ1-1	TRBD1	CASSSRPGQGATEAFF	TGTGCCAGCAGTAGCCGTCCGGGACAGGGGGCCACTGAAGCTTTCTTT
TRBV7-7	few	TRBJ2-5	-	CASSLGASARYQETQYF	TGTGCTAGCAGCTTAGGGGCTAGCGCCCGATACCAAGAGACCCAGTACTTC
TRBV28	few	TRBJ1-2	TRBD1	CASSSADRTGDYGYTF	TGTGCCAGCAGTTCCGCCGACAGGACAGGGGACTATGGCTACACCTTC
TRBV25-1	-	TRBJ2-3	-	CASSEYTTGTDTQYF	TGTGCCAGCAGTGAATATACAACCGGCACAGATACGCAGTATTTT
TRBV6-5	-	TRBJ2-1	-	CASTSYEEGEQFF	TGTGCCAGCACCAGTTATGAGGAGGGTGAGCAGTTCTTC
TRBV3-1/TRBV3-2	-	TRBJ1-2	-	CASSRRTELTIFGYGYTF	TGTGCCAGCAGCCGGAGGACAGAATTAACTATTTTCGGCTATGGCTACACCTTC
TRBV11-3	-	TRBJ2-7	-	CASSSRGSIYEQYF	TGTGCCAGCAGCTCTAGGGGCAGCATTTACGAGCAGTACTTC
TRBV27	few	TRBJ1-4	-	CASSSGVEGKLFF	TGTGCCAGCAGTTCTGGGGTCGAGGGAAAACTGTTTTTT
TRBV19	-	TRBJ2-2	-	CASSMGTLTGELFF	TGTGCCAGTAGTATGGGGACTTTAACCGGGGAGCTGTTTTTT
TRBV6-5	-	TRBJ1-2	-	CASSQDRVSYGYTF	TGTGCCAGCAGCCAGGACAGAGTCTCCTATGGCTACACCTTC
TRBV5-1	-	TRBJ1-4	-	CASSLNTATNEKLFF	TGCGCCAGCAGCTTAAACACTGCAACTAATGAAAAACTGTTTTTT
TRBV2	-	TRBJ1-2	-	CASSESKGTNYGYTF	TGTGCCAGCAGTGAATCCAAGGGGACGAACTATGGCTACACCTTC